Given below is one T cell receptor beta chain in context. Germline CDR1 WSHSY, CDR2 SAAADI. V dropped 6 bases and J dropped 1; count of bases not matched to a gene: 7. The CDR3 covers 17 residues. Original processing methods: Amplification from reference gene primers served as the basis for estimated nucleated cell counts. The data were produced by immunoSEQ multiplex PCR, yet TCRdb's version contains in-frame clones alone and is incomplete. The V and J calls and the clone size are those of that table, but D and trimming were determined from the DNA. The sample lists roughly 100,000 clones, more than 75% occurring once. The data were obtained in a study of blood T cell repertoires in COVID-19. Turning to the study itself: Samples of COVID-19 (acute and convalescent) were obtained from the United States, Italy and Spain. Nucleic acid was either cDNA or gDNA, and it came from T cells, B-cell-depleted T cells, or PBMCs.

Sequenced: peripheral blood. The origin of this receptor is a man in his sixties or seventies with acute or convalescent COVID-19. The chain recombines TRBV10-2 with TRBJ2-6; 9 bases fit TRBD1. CDR3 in amino acids: CASRAEQGASGANVLTF. For the CDR3, the DNA is TGCGCCAGCAGGGCAGAACAGGGGGCGTCTGGGGCCAACGTCCTGACTTTC.